A single TCR beta chain is shown here with its context. This sample was taken from a study of blood T cells in healthy people across ages. CDR1 MNHEY and CDR2 SVGEGT come from the germline V gene. The CDR3 sequence is 13 residues long. Trimming cost V 2 bases and J 3 bases, with 5 bases left between them. A second about 6 to 12 cycle PCR used barcoded and J-beta primers. Using its own MiXCR run on the 5' RACE reads, TCRdb lists one record per CDR3 protein. Of just under 550,000 distinct CDR3 sequences detected, around 24% appear once; the ten largest clones hold less than 9%. The sample was also linked to a second study, of T cells of mothers and their children.

The sequence was obtained from a boy younger than 18 in good health. The chain uses TRBV6-2 or TRBV6-3 and TRBJ2-1; D remains unclear. The source material was blood. The chain's CDR3 is CASSYEVYNEQFF. The CDR3, as DNA: TGTGCCAGCAGTTACGAGGTCTACAATGAGCAGTTCTTC.